Each of the 22 T cell receptor beta chains below was sequenced from the same sample in a study of shared clonotypes between healthy human individuals. Naive CD8 cells, CD45RO-negative and positively selected for CCR7, excluded terminally differentiated effector memory CD45RA+ cells. The table came from immunoSEQ multiplex PCR; TCRdb's copy has only in-frame clones and leaves some out. Of about 2.2 million clones in the sample, 90% to 95% are singletons; the top ten hold more than 1.5%. The source material was naive CD8+ T cells from PBMCs. These receptors were collected from a man aged 18 to 30 in good health. Some clones in this sample may be carry-over from other donors' samples.

This clone was seen just once. The chain employs TRBV27 and TRBJ2-3, with D possibly being TRBD1 (5 bases). Germline-derived CDR1 and CDR2 are MNHEY and SMNVEV (reference sequence). CDR3 length: 16 amino acids. V was shortened by 1 base and J by 4 bases, with 15 bases between the two germline ends. This chain's CDR3 is CASSLLPRQRPDTQYF. The CDR3 nucleotides read TGTGCCAGCAGTTTATTGCCCCGACAGAGGCCAGATACGCAGTATTTT.

This clone was observed once. The genes are TRBV4-1 and TRBJ1-6; possible D gene TRBD1, 5 bases. Between the trimmed V and J ends, which lost 4 bases and 7 bases, there was a span of 17 bases. CDR3 length: 16 residues. Germline V gene sequence: CDR1 MGHRA, CDR2 YSYEKL. The CDR3 here is CASSLRSRDRNSPLHF. The CDR3 bases are TGCGCCAGCAGCCTACGCAGCAGGGATAGGAATTCACCCCTCCACTTT.

V is TRBV7-9 and J is TRBJ2-1; the D is unclear. The CDR3 is 12 amino acids. The germline V gene encodes CDR1 SEHNR and CDR2 FQNEAQ (reference sequence). Trimming cost V 4 bases and J 6 bases, with 7 bases left between them. CDR3 coding DNA: TGTGCCAGCAGCTCATTTCCCAATGAGCAGTTCTTC. Protein product: CASSSFPNEQFF. Supplemented by reference TRBV7-9 and TRBJ2-1, the full variable domain reads DTGVSQNPRHKITKRGQNVTFRCDPISEHNRLYWYRQTLGQGPEFLTYFQNEAQLEKSRLLSDRFSAERPKGSFSTLEIQRTEQGDSAMYLCASSSFPNEQFFGPGTRLTVL.

The chain carries TRBV28 and TRBJ2-5; possible D gene TRBD1, 5 bases. The germline gives CDR1 MDHEN, CDR2 SYDVKM. The CDR3 totals 15 residues. V dropped 5 bases and J dropped 5 bases, with 18 bases sitting between them. The DNA of the CDR3 is TGTGCCAGCAGTAGTTATCAGGGTAGGGTGGAGACCCAGTACTTC. This codes for CASSSYQGRVETQYF.

The gene calls are TRBV2 and TRBJ2-7, with 8 nucleotides matching TRBD1. The CDR3 contains 16 residues. The germline V gene encodes CDR1 SNHLY and CDR2 FYNNEI. After removal of 7 bases from V and 3 bases from J, the junction contained 14 bases not matched to a gene. CDR3 sequence: CASIPGRTGFYYEQYF. The DNA of the CDR3 is TGTGCCAGCATCCCGGGACGGACAGGGTTTTACTACGAGCAGTACTTC.

This chain uses TRBV19 with TRBJ1-2, with no clear D. Germline lookup yields CDR1 LNHDA and CDR2 SQIVND (reference sequence). The CDR3 extends over 13 amino acids. V was cut by 1 base and J by 8 bases, with 11 bases left in between. The CDR3 bases are TGTGCCAGTAGTATAGGACGGGAAGACGGCTACACCTTC. This sequence encodes CASSIGREDGYTF.

This clone was recorded only once. The V and J genes are TRBV10-3 and TRBJ2-7; D gene uncertain. Germline-derived CDR1 and CDR2 are ENHRY and SYGVKD. Trimming removed 8 bases from V and 3 bases from J, with 5 bases in between. The CDR3 is made up of 10 amino acids. This CDR3 reads CAIGVYEQYF. The CDR3 DNA sequence: TGTGCCATCGGGGTCTACGAGCAGTACTTC.

This sequence joins TRBV7-8 and TRBJ2-2; D is unclear. The germline gives CDR1 SGHVS, CDR2 FQNEAQ. The CDR3 totals 15 residues. V was clipped by 5 bases and J by 0 bases, with 10 bases between them. The CDR3: CASSPRASNTGELFF. The CDR3 DNA sequence: TGTGCCAGCAGCCCCCGGGCCTCGAACACCGGGGAGCTGTTTTTT.

On this clone itself: In the same sample, other DNA sequences code for this CDR3. This rearrangement joins TRBV4-1 to TRBJ2-1, with 13 bases matching TRBD2. Germline CDR1 is MGHRA and CDR2 is YSYEKL. Germline trimming cut 4 bases from V and 4 bases from J; bases unmatched to any gene: 4. The CDR3 is 16 amino acids. CDR3 bases: TGCGCCAGCAGCCCCTCACTAGCGGGAGGGTACAATGAGCAGTTCTTC. It translates to CASSPSLAGGYNEQFF.

The chain links TRBV28 to TRBJ2-1, with TRBD2 matching over 16 bases. The CDR3 consists of 18 residues. With 4 bases clipped from V and 4 bases from J, the junction kept 7 bases outside the gene matches. Germline V gene sequence: CDR1 MDHEN, CDR2 SYDVKM. The CDR3 DNA follows: TGTGCCAGCAGTTATCCGGGACTAGCGGGAGGGCCGTACAATGAGCAGTTCTTC. Protein sequence: CASSYPGLAGGPYNEQFF.

This rearrangement joins TRBV28 to TRBJ1-1; perhaps TRBD1 as D (5 bases). V lost 4 bases and J 3 bases, leaving 12 bases between the germline ends. Germline lookup yields CDR1 MDHEN and CDR2 SYDVKM. The CDR3 spans 14 residues. The CDR3 DNA reads TGTGCCAGCAGTTGGGGAGGGGAGGACACTGAAGCTTTCTTT. Encoded protein: CASSWGGEDTEAFF. Full variable domain (missing parts from reference TRBV28 and TRBJ1-1): DVKVTQSSRYLVKRTGEKVFLECVQDMDHENMFWYRQDPGLGLRLIYFSYDVKMKEKGDIPEGYSVSREKKERFSLILESASTNQTSMYLCASSWGGEDTEAFFGQGTRLTVV.

The chain uses TRBV7-9 and TRBJ2-3; 7 bases are shared with TRBD1. Trimming removed 5 bases from V and 3 bases from J; junction bases left unmatched: 2. CDR3 size: 13 residues. In germline, CDR1 is SEHNR, CDR2 FQNEAQ (reference sequence). CDR3 DNA sequence: TGTGCCAGCAGCCCGGACAGGACAGATACGCAGTATTTT. It is translated as CASSPDRTDTQYF.

Points on this clone: Other DNA sequences from this sample encode an identical CDR3 as well. This rearrangement joins TRBV6-5 to TRBJ2-1, with 7 positions matching TRBD2. Germline values: CDR1 MNHEY, CDR2 SVGAGI. The V segment lost 5 bases and the J segment 3 bases; nucleotides outside the gene matches: 4. This CDR3 has 14 residues. The CDR3 reads CASSLAASYNEQFF. The CDR3 DNA is TGTGCCAGCAGTCTAGCGGCGAGCTACAATGAGCAGTTCTTC.

This clone appeared once. The rearrangement links TRBV15 to TRBJ1-2; no clear D. The CDR3 is made up of 14 amino acids. With 2 bases removed from V and 6 bases from J, the gap between germline ends came to 13 bases. Germline assignment: CDR1 LNHNV and CDR2 YYDKDF (reference sequence). CDR3 amino acids: CATSRTPVSHGYTF. In nucleotides, the CDR3 is TGTGCCACCAGCAGAACCCCCGTCTCCCATGGCTACACCTTC.

The chain's CDR3 is CASSFRTRGRAGVSTDTQYF. The CDR3 nucleotides are TGTGCCAGCAGTTTCCGGACTAGGGGGCGAGCGGGTGTTAGCACAGATACGCAGTATTTT. The V gene is TRBV28, the J gene TRBJ2-3, with D perhaps assigned TRBD1 or TRBD2 (7 bases each). V dropped 3 bases and J dropped 0 bases, with 25 bases sitting between them. The CDR3 totals 20 residues. Germline V gene data show CDR1 as MDHEN and CDR2 as SYDVKM.

About this clone itself: The same CDR3 also results from other DNA sequences found in this sample. The genes are TRBV27 and TRBJ2-7; 7 nucleotides match TRBD2. The CDR3 consists of 15 residues. Germline trimming cut 7 bases from V and 0 bases from J; bases unmatched to any gene: 9. From germline, CDR1 is MNHEY and CDR2 SMNVEV (reference sequence). Here the CDR3 reads CASTPRGVSSYEQYF. The CDR3, as DNA: TGTGCCAGCACCCCACGGGGGGTCTCCTCCTACGAGCAGTACTTC.

This chain links TRBV7-2 with TRBJ1-3; D gene uncertain. There are 15 residues in the CDR3. Germline V gives CDR1 SGHTA, CDR2 FQGNSA. V gave up 3 bases and J gave up 1 base, with 10 bases separating them. The CDR3 is CASSFGPNSGNTIYF. In DNA, the CDR3 is TGTGCCAGCAGCTTTGGACCGAATTCTGGAAACACCATATATTTT.

The V call is TRBV6-4, the J call TRBJ1-6; 7 bases map to TRBD1. CDR3 length equals 14 residues. V gave up 4 bases and J gave up 9 bases; unmatched junction bases: 6. CDR1 MRHNA and CDR2 SNTAGT come from the germline V gene. Here the CDR3 reads CASSGPGQTSPLHF. The CDR3, as DNA: TGTGCCAGCAGTGGGCCGGGACAGACTTCACCCCTCCACTTT.

DNA of the CDR3: TGTGCCAGCAGCGACCCCCGGGATGGAGGTTCGACCACCGGGGAGCTGTTTTTT. Protein: CASSDPRDGGSTTGELFF. The V and J genes are TRBV9 and TRBJ2-2, with a possible D match to TRBD2 (5 bases). CDR3 length: 18 residues. V lost 3 bases to trimming and J lost 4 bases, with 22 bases between them. Germline loops: CDR1 SGDLS, CDR2 YYNGEE.

As regards this clone: Distinct nucleotide sequences in the sample also encode this CDR3. The chain recombines TRBV5-1 with TRBJ2-7; D might be TRBD2 (6 bases). The CDR3 sequence is 14 residues long. The germline CDR1 and CDR2 sequences are SGHRS and YFSETQ. V shed 0 bases and J shed 2 bases, with 9 bases lying between them. This chain's CDR3 is CASSLGTGAYEQYF. Written as DNA, the CDR3 is TGCGCCAGCAGCTTGGGGACGGGAGCCTACGAGCAGTACTTC.

The chain uses TRBV27 and TRBJ1-2; no clear D. The V gene lost 8 bases and the J gene lost 7 bases, with 17 bases spanning the gap. Germline lookup yields CDR1 MNHEY and CDR2 SMNVEV (reference sequence). The length of the CDR3 is 13 residues. The CDR3 sequence: CASRPFGSTGYTF. The CDR3 coding sequence is TGTGCCAGCCGACCCTTTGGGTCCACTGGCTACACCTTC.

The CDR3 protein is CASSQDGIGRGLGQPQHF. CDR3 DNA sequence: TGCGCCAGCAGCCAAGATGGAATAGGGCGTGGGTTGGGTCAGCCCCAGCATTTT. This chain joins TRBV4-1 and TRBJ1-5; D is ambiguous. The CDR3 has 18 residues. Germline V gives CDR1 MGHRA, CDR2 YSYEKL. Trimming removed 0 bases from V and 6 bases from J, with 21 bases in between.